This record covers a single T cell receptor beta chain. The antigen is unknown. The data originate from a study of T cell responses to AZD1222 COVID-19 vaccine. The study, taken as a whole, reports: There were vaccine-associated CD4 TCRs across spike, dominant at 160-218 and 743-854. Donor demographics were predominantly white British with a female majority; clonal diversity may be underestimated.

With 2 bases clipped from V and 2 bases from J, the junction kept 5 bases outside the gene matches. This CDR3 contains 15 residues. Germline values: CDR1 MNHEY, CDR2 SMNVEV (reference sequence). The assay was immunoSEQ multiplex PCR, and TCRdb's table has in-frame clones only and misses some. The top ten hold 8.5% to 14% of the sample, which has about 120,000 clones, approximately 90% seen once. The specimen was peripheral blood, collected on day 0 of MenACWY control vaccination. The chain has TRBV27 and TRBJ1-2; 7 nucleotides match TRBD1. This TCR derives from an adult in good health. The CDR3 sequence: CASSLRGQGNYGYTF. As DNA, the CDR3 is TGTGCCAGCAGTTTAAGGGGGCAGGGGAACTATGGCTACACCTTC.